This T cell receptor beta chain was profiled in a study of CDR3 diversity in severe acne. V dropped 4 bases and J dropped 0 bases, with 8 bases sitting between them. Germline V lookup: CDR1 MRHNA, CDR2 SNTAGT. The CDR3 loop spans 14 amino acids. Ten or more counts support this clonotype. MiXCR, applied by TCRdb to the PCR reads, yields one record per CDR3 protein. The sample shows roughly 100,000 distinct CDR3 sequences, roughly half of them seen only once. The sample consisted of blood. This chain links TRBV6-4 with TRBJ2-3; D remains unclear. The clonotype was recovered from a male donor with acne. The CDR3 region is CASSVDQSTDTQYF. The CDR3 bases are TGTGCCAGCAGTGTCGATCAAAGCACAGATACGCAGTATTTT.